The 12 T cell receptor beta chains in this list originate from one sample, sequenced in a study of T cell responses to AZD1222 COVID-19 vaccine. The data were produced by immunoSEQ multiplex PCR, yet TCRdb's version contains in-frame clones alone and is incomplete. There are about 180,000 clones in the sample; about 93% occur only once, and about 1% lies in the top ten. The sequencing here drew on peripheral blood, taken 28 days after the second dose of the MenACWY control vaccine. Source of these receptors: an adult who received the MenACWY meningococcal vaccine as a control.

V usage is TRBV10-3 and J usage is TRBJ2-7; 9 positions agree with TRBD1. The V and J ends lost 2 bases and 6 bases, in that order; junction bases with no gene match: 11. Germline V gene lookup returns CDR1 ENHRY and CDR2 SYGVKD. The CDR3 contains 16 residues. DNA of the CDR3: TGTGCCATCAGTGAGCCTCCCAGGACAGGGGATCGCGAGCAGTACTTC. It specifies CAISEPPRTGDREQYF.

CDR3 sequence (DNA): TGTGCCAGCAGCCGCGACAGCTATGGCTACACCTTC. Translating gives CASSRDSYGYTF. The J gene is TRBJ1-2, the V gene TRBV14; perhaps TRBD1 as D (5 bases). The length of the CDR3 is 12 residues. The V gene lost 4 bases and the J gene lost 4 bases, with 7 bases spanning the gap. Germline V lookup: CDR1 SGHDN, CDR2 FVKESK.

The V call is TRBV9, the J call TRBJ2-7, with TRBD2 matching over 11 bases. The CDR3 runs 15 residues. J was trimmed by 0 bases and V by 3 bases; bases with no gene match: 2. From germline, CDR1 is SGDLS and CDR2 YYNGEE. The CDR3 sequence is CASSALAGASYEQYF. The CDR3, as DNA: TGTGCCAGCAGCGCACTAGCGGGGGCCTCCTACGAGCAGTACTTC.

The J gene is TRBJ1-2, the V gene TRBV16, with a possible D match to TRBD1 (5 bases). V lost 0 bases and J 6 bases, leaving 11 bases between the germline ends. The CDR3 loop spans 14 amino acids. The germline gives CDR1 KGHSY, CDR2 FQNENV. CDR3 nucleotides: TGTGCCAGCAGCCAATCGGGGGAGAGGAATGGCTACACCTTC. Translation: CASSQSGERNGYTF.

The CDR3 sequence is CASSLDSLSPLHF. DNA of the CDR3: TGTGCCAGCAGCTTGGACAGTCTTTCACCCCTCCACTTT. The chain recombines TRBV5-5 with TRBJ1-6; D is ambiguous. The CDR3 runs 13 residues. Germline V CDR1 and CDR2: SGHKS, YYEKEE (reference sequence). The V end was cut by 0 bases, the J end by 9 bases, with 7 bases between.

The chain recombines TRBV5-1 with TRBJ1-2; 9 bases agree with TRBD1. Per the germline V gene, CDR1 is SGHRS and CDR2 is YFSETQ. With 4 bases clipped from V and 5 bases from J, the junction kept 12 bases outside the gene matches. This CDR3 region has 16 residues. CDR3 sequence: CASSPSTGGAGYGYTF. For the CDR3, the DNA is TGCGCCAGCAGCCCCTCCACAGGGGGCGCAGGTTATGGCTACACCTTC.

The genes are TRBV29-1 and TRBJ1-5; TRBD1 matches 7 bases. The length of the CDR3 is 11 residues. The germline gives CDR1 SQVTM, CDR2 ANQGSEA. V gave up 6 bases and J gave up 9 bases; unmatched junction bases: 5. CDR3 sequence: CSVGTDWPQHF. CDR3 nucleotides: TGCAGCGTGGGGACAGATTGGCCCCAGCATTTT.

The chain has TRBV3-1 (or the pseudogene TRBV3-2) and TRBJ2-1, with 14 bases lining up with TRBD2. Germline V lookup: CDR1 LGHDT, CDR2 YNNKEL (reference sequence). Trimming cost V 4 bases and J 6 bases; bases outside gene matches: 5. This CDR3 is 16 amino acids long. The CDR3 loop reads CASSLGLAGGLNEQFF. CDR3 DNA sequence: TGTGCCAGCAGCCTAGGACTAGCGGGGGGTCTCAATGAGCAGTTCTTC.

This clone was observed a single time. The genes are TRBV6-5 and TRBJ2-5, with unresolved D. This CDR3 is 11 amino acids long. The ends were cut back, 10 bases at V and 5 bases at J, with 11 bases in the middle. In germline, CDR1 is MNHEY, CDR2 SVGAGI. In DNA form, the CDR3 reads TGTGCCACCCTAGAGGTTGAGACCCAGTACTTC. Residues: CATLEVETQYF.

This clone was detected once. This rearrangement joins TRBV6-6 to TRBJ1-5; D is ambiguous. CDR3 length: 15 residues. CDR1 is MNHNY, CDR2 SVGAGI, per germline (reference sequence). V was clipped by 6 bases and J by 6 bases, with 18 bases between them. CDR3 in amino acids: CASSQTAGLSQPQHF. The CDR3 DNA is TGTGCCAGCAGCCAAACGGCGGGCCTGAGTCAGCCCCAGCATTTT.

CDR3 nucleotides: TGTGCCAGCAGTTTCGCGACGGATGCAACGGGCTACACCTTC. It translates to CASSFATDATGYTF. The chain uses TRBV6-6 and TRBJ1-2; D remains unclear. Per the germline V gene, CDR1 is MNHNY and CDR2 is SVGAGI (reference sequence). This CDR3 contains 14 residues. V dropped 4 bases and J dropped 8 bases, with 17 bases sitting between them.

The chain links TRBV5-1 to TRBJ2-7; 10 bases are a match to TRBD2. Germline V gene sequence: CDR1 SGHRS, CDR2 YFSETQ. The V and J ends lost 0 bases and 2 bases, in that order; junction bases with no gene match: 5. CDR3 length equals 16 residues. The CDR3 sequence: CASSLAAGTSAYEQYF. The DNA for the CDR3 is TGCGCCAGCAGCTTGGCCGCCGGGACTAGCGCCTACGAGCAGTACTTC.